This TCR beta chain originates from a study of tumor and adjacent non-tumor tissue in lung cancer. Study at large: Samples averaged approximately 3.9 million productive TCRbeta reads each. The study, taken as a whole, reports: In normal lung, the top 100 clones were significantly more dominant than in tumor.

The library came from three nested PCR rounds adapted from ARM-PCR protocols. Each CDR3 protein is one row after TCRdb ran MiXCR on the multiplex PCR reads. The repertoire holds tens of thousands of distinct CDR3 sequences, with approximately 78% as singletons. RNA was extracted from bulk tissue without any cell sorting. This non-tumor lung sample came from over 3 cm beyond the tumor edge. A note on this clonotype: Its specificity is unknown. A junction end diverges from the germline sequence, so it may reflect a read error.

Germline assignment: CDR1 SGHAT and CDR2 FQNNGV. This CDR3 has 17 amino acids. The TCR comes from a man in his fifties or sixties with non-small cell lung cancer. J is TRBJ2-2 and V is TRBV11-2; TRBD2 matches at 9 bases. Input material: distant non-tumor lung tissue. The CDR3 loop is CTSSLASGETNTGELFF. CDR3 in DNA: TGTACCAGCAGCTTAGCTAGCGGGGAGACGAACACCGGGGAGCTGTTTTTT.